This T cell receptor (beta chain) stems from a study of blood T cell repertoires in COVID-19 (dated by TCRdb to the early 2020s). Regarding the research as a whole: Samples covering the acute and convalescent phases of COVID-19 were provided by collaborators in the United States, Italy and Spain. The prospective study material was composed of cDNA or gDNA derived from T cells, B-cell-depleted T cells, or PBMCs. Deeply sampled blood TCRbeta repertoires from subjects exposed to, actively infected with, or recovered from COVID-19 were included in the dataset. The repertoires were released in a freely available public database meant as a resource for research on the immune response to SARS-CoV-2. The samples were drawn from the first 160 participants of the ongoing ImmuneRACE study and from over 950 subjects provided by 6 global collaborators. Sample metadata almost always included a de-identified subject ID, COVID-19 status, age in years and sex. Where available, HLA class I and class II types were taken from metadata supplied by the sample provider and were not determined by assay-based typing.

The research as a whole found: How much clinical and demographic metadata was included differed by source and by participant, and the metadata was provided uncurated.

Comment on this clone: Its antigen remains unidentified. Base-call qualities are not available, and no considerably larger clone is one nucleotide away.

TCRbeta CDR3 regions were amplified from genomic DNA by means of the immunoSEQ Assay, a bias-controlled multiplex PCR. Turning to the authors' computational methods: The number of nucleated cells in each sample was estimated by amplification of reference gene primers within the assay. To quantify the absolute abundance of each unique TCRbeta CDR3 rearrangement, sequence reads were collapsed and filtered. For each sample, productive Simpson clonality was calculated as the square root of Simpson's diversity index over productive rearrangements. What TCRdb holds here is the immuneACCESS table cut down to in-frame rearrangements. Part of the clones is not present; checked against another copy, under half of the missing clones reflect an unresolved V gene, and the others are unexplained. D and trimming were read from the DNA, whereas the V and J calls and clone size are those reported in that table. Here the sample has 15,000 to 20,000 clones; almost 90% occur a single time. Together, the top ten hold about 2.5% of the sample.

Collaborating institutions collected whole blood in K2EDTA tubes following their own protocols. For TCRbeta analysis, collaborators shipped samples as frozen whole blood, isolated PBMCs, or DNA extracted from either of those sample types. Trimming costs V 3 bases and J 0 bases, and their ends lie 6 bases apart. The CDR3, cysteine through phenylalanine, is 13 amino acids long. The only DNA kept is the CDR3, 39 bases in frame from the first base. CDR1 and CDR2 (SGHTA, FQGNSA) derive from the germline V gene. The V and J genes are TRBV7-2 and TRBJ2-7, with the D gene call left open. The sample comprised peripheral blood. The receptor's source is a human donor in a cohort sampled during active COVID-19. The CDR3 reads CASSFVHSYEQYF. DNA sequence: TGTGCCAGCAGCTTTGTTCACTCCTACGAGCAGTACTTC.